The 20 T cell receptor beta chains reported below all come from one sample, sequenced in a study of beta chain features in type 1 diabetes (dated 2018 in TCRdb). Results and caveats for the whole study, not just this receptor: Type 1 diabetes patients showed a moderate but significant shortening of TCRB CDR3 length in all four CD4+ subsets.

No cognate antigen is known for these TCRs. The library was prepared using the immunoSEQ multiplex PCR assay. All of the isolated RNA was reverse transcribed with the High Capacity cDNA Reverse Transcription Kit, so expressed TCRB transcripts were sequenced. The table was pulled from immuneACCESS by TCRdb, which kept in-frame rearrangements only. Such tables lose some clones; where checked, under half of the loss comes from unresolved V genes, and the rest has no known cause. The sample includes about 700,000 clones, with about an eighth observed a single time. The ten top clones hold 0.022% of the sample. Sequencing was carried out using naive CD4+ T cells from blood. The cell subset or site label on this specimen signifies: true naive CD4+ T cells. Receptor source: a man younger than 30 with type 1 diabetes.

V usage is TRBV7-2 and J usage is TRBJ1-2; D perhaps matches TRBD1 (5 bases). The CDR3 loop spans 16 amino acids. V lost 1 base and J 4 bases, leaving 16 bases between the germline ends. CDR1 SGHTA and CDR2 FQGNSA come from the germline V gene. In DNA form, the CDR3 reads TGTGCCAGCAGCTTAGAAGGGGCCAGACCTTTCTATGGCTACACCTTC. It encodes CASSLEGARPFYGYTF.

The rearrangement joins TRBV5-8 to TRBJ1-6, with a possible D match to TRBD1 (5 bases). Germline V gene data show CDR1 as SGHTS and CDR2 as YDEGEE. CDR3 length equals 15 residues. Trimming stripped 4 bases from V and 8 bases from J, with 16 bases between. Here the CDR3 reads CASSHRDLQDSPLHF. Written as DNA, the CDR3 is TGTGCCAGCAGCCACCGGGATCTACAGGATTCACCCCTCCACTTT.

This clone was seen a few times. V gene TRBV30 combines with J gene TRBJ2-2; 8 bases are shared with TRBD1. The CDR3 contains 13 residues. Germline V gene data show CDR1 as GTSNPN and CDR2 as SVGIG (reference sequence). V lost 1 base and J lost 5; bases outside the gene matches: 0. CDR3 loop: CAWSDRGTGELFF. The CDR3 bases are TGTGCCTGGAGTGACAGGGGGACCGGGGAGCTGTTTTTT.

The J gene is TRBJ2-3, the V gene TRBV19; the match to TRBD1 covers 9 bases. The CDR3 spans 15 residues. J was trimmed by 2 bases and V by 5 bases; bases with no gene match: 5. Germline lookup yields CDR1 LNHDA and CDR2 SQIVND (reference sequence). The CDR3 region is CASSGGQGLTDTQYF. As DNA, the CDR3 is TGTGCCAGTAGTGGGGGACAGGGACTCACAGATACGCAGTATTTT.

This clone was recorded a few times. The genes are TRBV28 and TRBJ1-4; 8 positions agree with TRBD1. This CDR3 has 17 residues. In germline, CDR1 is MDHEN, CDR2 SYDVKM. J was trimmed by 3 bases and V by 4 bases; bases with no gene match: 10. CDR3: CASSSPGQAASNEKLFF. For the CDR3, the DNA is TGTGCCAGCAGTTCCCCGGGACAGGCCGCATCTAATGAAAAACTGTTTTTT.

This clone was counted between two and nine times. The V gene is TRBV10-3, the J gene TRBJ1-6; D is undetermined. The V gene lost 5 bases and the J gene lost 8 bases, with 7 bases spanning the gap. Per germline, CDR1 ENHRY and CDR2 SYGVKD. CDR3 size: 12 residues. Written as DNA, the CDR3 is TGTGCCATCAGTAGGACGGATTCACCCCTCCACTTT. This sequence encodes CAISRTDSPLHF.

V and J are TRBV4-1 and TRBJ2-7, with a possible D match to TRBD2 (5 bases). The germline gives CDR1 MGHRA, CDR2 YSYEKL. This CDR3 region has 16 residues. The V gene lost 1 base and the J gene lost 2 bases, with 15 bases spanning the gap. The CDR3 region is CASSQGSLARPYEQYF. The CDR3 DNA sequence: TGCGCCAGCAGCCAAGGTAGCCTAGCAAGGCCCTACGAGCAGTACTTC.

The chain uses TRBV30 and TRBJ2-4; D is ambiguous. The germline V and J ends were trimmed by 0 bases and 6 bases, with 9 bases remaining between them. Germline V gives CDR1 GTSNPN, CDR2 SVGIG (reference sequence). CDR3 length: 13 amino acids. In nucleotides, the CDR3 is TGTGCCTGGAGTGTACTGGAGAGAAACATTCAGTACTTC. This encodes CAWSVLERNIQYF.

CDR3 sequence (DNA): TGTGCCAGCAGCCCGACAGTCACTAATGAAAAACTGTTTTTT. This translates into CASSPTVTNEKLFF. The genes are TRBV4-2 and TRBJ1-4; D might be TRBD1 (5 bases). The germline V gene has CDR1 LGHNA and CDR2 YNFKEQ. V lost 4 bases and J 2 bases, leaving 8 bases between the germline ends. There are 14 residues in the CDR3.

The chain joins TRBV29-1 to TRBJ2-5, with D perhaps being TRBD1 or TRBD2 (6 bases each). Trimming took off 3 bases at V and 4 bases at J, with 12 bases between the two ends. The CDR3 loop spans 13 amino acids. Per germline, CDR1 SQVTM and CDR2 ANQGSEA. The CDR3 here is CSVEEGGRETQYF. CDR3 DNA sequence: TGCAGCGTTGAGGAGGGGGGAAGAGAGACCCAGTACTTC. Drawing the rest from reference TRBV29-1 and TRBJ2-5, the complete variable domain is SAVISQKPSRDICQRGTSLTIQCQVDSQVTMMFWYRQQPGQSLTLIATANQGSEATYESGFVIDKFPISRPNLTFSTLTVSNMSPEDSSIYLCSVEEGGRETQYFGPGTRLLVL.

This clone has just a few counts. As DNA, the CDR3 is TGTGCCAGCAGTGAGGCAGGGGTTAACTATGGCTACACCTTC. Amino acids: CASSEAGVNYGYTF. The chain recombines TRBV6-1 with TRBJ1-2; a possible D gene is TRBD1 (6 bases). Germline assignment: CDR1 MNHNS and CDR2 SASEGT. The CDR3 length is 14 residues. Trimming removed 3 bases at V and 1 base at J, with 9 bases between.

The chain uses TRBV6-5 and TRBJ1-1; unclear D gene. The CDR3 has 11 residues. Trimming removed 7 bases at V and 9 bases at J, with 12 bases between. CDR1 MNHEY and CDR2 SVGAGI come from the germline V gene. The CDR3 loop is CASKNLWKAFF. The DNA for the CDR3 is TGTGCCAGCAAGAATCTCTGGAAAGCTTTCTTT.

CDR3 residues: CASSYSKRSSNEQFF. The CDR3 nucleotides read TGTGCCAGCAGTTACTCGAAAAGGTCCAGCAATGAGCAGTTCTTC. The chain combines TRBV6-5 with TRBJ2-1; no definite D call. V lost 0 bases and J 6 bases, leaving 12 bases between the germline ends. Per the germline V gene, CDR1 is MNHEY and CDR2 is SVGAGI. The CDR3 has 15 residues.

J is TRBJ2-3 and V is TRBV19; D perhaps matches TRBD1 (5 bases). Germline assignment: CDR1 LNHDA and CDR2 SQIVND (reference sequence). The CDR3 extends over 13 amino acids. Trimming took off 6 bases at V and 2 bases at J, with 9 bases between the two ends. In DNA, the CDR3 is TGTGCCAGTAGGATGACAGCCACAGATACGCAGTATTTT. This codes for CASRMTATDTQYF.

The chain employs TRBV20-1 and TRBJ2-7; no reliable D call. Looked up from germline, CDR1 is DFQATT and CDR2 is SNEGSKA (reference sequence). The CDR3 spans 11 residues. The germline V and J ends were trimmed by 3 bases and 0 bases, with 3 bases remaining between them. CDR3 residues: CSASYSYEQYF. CDR3 in DNA: TGCAGTGCTAGCTACTCCTACGAGCAGTACTTC.

The chain is built from TRBV9 and TRBJ2-2; D possibly corresponds to TRBD2 (6 bases). The CDR3 length is 15 residues. The germline CDR1 and CDR2 sequences are SGDLS and YYNGEE. Trimming shortened V by 3 bases and J by 1 base, and 10 bases separated the two germline ends. CDR3 coding DNA: TGTGCCAGCAGCGCCCGGGGAGGGAACACCGGGGAGCTGTTTTTT. Its protein product is CASSARGGNTGELFF.

The chain employs TRBV14 and TRBJ1-2, with D possibly being TRBD1 (5 bases). The V and J ends lost 3 bases and 7 bases respectively, with 9 bases between them. The germline V gene has CDR1 SGHDN and CDR2 FVKESK. This CDR3 has 12 amino acids. The DNA of the CDR3 is TGTGCCAGCAGCCAGGGGACGACTGGCTACACCTTC. Its translation: CASSQGTTGYTF.

This clone was picked up a small number of times. The CDR3 region has the DNA TGCGCCAGCAGCCTTACGAACACCGAGACCCAGTACTTC. Its protein is CASSLTNTETQYF. The chain has TRBV4-1 and TRBJ2-5; D unresolved. Between the trimmed V and J ends, which lost 4 bases and 5 bases, there was a span of 11 bases. This CDR3 spans 13 amino acids. Germline loops: CDR1 MGHRA, CDR2 YSYEKL.

There are a few counts of this clone. This chain links TRBV6-4 with TRBJ1-2; TRBD1 agrees at 7 bases. The CDR3 sequence is 15 residues long. Per germline, CDR1 MRHNA and CDR2 SNTAGT. Trimming at V came to 6 bases and at J to 11 bases, leaving 18 bases not matched to a gene. This chain's CDR3 is CASSPQTGFGIKYTF. The CDR3 DNA reads as TGTGCCAGCAGCCCCCAGACAGGGTTTGGGATAAAGTACACCTTC.

This clone was detected only a few times. The rearrangement links TRBV11-2 to TRBJ2-4; tentatively, D is TRBD2 (5 bases). This CDR3 has 16 amino acids. Germline V gives CDR1 SGHAT, CDR2 FQNNGV. V shed 5 bases and J shed 3 bases, with 17 bases lying between them. This CDR3 reads CASSPPPLGGKNIQYF. The CDR3 bases are TGTGCCAGCAGCCCGCCACCCCTCGGAGGCAAAAACATTCAGTACTTC.